By share, the clone carrying this T cell receptor beta chain counts as medium-sized. Its antigen is undetermined. After CD4 positive bead selection, the CD4-negative fraction gave CD8 T cells. Cells stained for CD3, CD4, CD8, CD45RA and CD27 were sorted into four subsets. Both TRBC1 and TRBC2 were covered by a beta constant-region primer of two equimolar oligonucleotides. Nested alpha and beta constant-region primers with the SP2 primer drove four PCR rounds on ligated cDNA. TCRdb passed the UMI-ligation and nested PCR reads through MiXCR, listing each CDR3 protein once. Of 810 or so distinct CDR3 sequences in the sample, 14% were seen once. The CDR3 totals 13 residues. The ends lost 5 bases at V and 3 bases at J; junction bases unmatched: 0. The germline V gene encodes CDR1 SGHVS and CDR2 FNYEAQ. The data derive from a study of naive and memory T cell subsets. Study observations and caveats: No ground truth validated the naive and memory repertoire findings.

The sequencing input was CD8+ TEMRA cells from blood. Subset of the sample: effector memory re-expressing CD45RA, CD45RA+ CD27-. This receptor was taken from a human donor in good health. The V and J genes are TRBV7-6 and TRBJ2-5; 10 bases map to TRBD1. DNA of the CDR3: TGTGCCAGCAGCGGACAGGGGGAAGAGACCCAGTACTTC. It translates to CASSGQGEETQYF.